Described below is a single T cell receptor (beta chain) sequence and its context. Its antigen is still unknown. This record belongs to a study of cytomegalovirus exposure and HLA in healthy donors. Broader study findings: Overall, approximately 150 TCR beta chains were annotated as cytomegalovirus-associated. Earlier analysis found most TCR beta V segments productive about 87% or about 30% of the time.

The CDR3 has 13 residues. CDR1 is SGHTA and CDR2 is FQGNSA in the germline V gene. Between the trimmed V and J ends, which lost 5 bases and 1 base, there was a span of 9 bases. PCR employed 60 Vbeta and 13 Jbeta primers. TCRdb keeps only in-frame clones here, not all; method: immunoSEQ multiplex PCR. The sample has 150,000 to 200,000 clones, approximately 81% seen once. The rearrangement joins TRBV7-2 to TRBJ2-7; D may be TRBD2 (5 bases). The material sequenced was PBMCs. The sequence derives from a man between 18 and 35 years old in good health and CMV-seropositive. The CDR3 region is CASSLWESYEQYF. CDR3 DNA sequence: TGTGCCAGCAGCCTTTGGGAGTCCTACGAGCAGTACTTC.